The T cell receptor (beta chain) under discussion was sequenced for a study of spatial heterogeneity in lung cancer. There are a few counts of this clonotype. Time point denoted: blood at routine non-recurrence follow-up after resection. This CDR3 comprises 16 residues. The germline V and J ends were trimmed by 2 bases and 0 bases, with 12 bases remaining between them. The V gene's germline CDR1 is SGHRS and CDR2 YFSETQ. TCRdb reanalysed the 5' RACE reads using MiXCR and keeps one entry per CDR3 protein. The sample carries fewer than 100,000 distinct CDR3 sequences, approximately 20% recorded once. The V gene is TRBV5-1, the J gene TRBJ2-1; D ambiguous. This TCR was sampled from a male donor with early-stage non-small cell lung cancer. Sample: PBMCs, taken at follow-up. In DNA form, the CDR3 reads TGCGCCAGCAGCTTACAAGCAGCGAGCTCCTACAATGAGCAGTTCTTC. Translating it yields CASSLQAASSYNEQFF.